The source of this T cell receptor (beta chain) is a study of PD-L1 blockade in urothelial cancer. Study context: Male patients with bladder-origin urothelial cancer numbered about nine tenths of the roughly 29. Study results and caveats: Improved survival was predicted by pretreatment blood TCR clonality below the median.

Measured with immunoSEQ multiplex PCR; TCRdb has only the in-frame clones, and not every one. The sample contains some 53,000 clones, approximately 80% of which appear only once. The CDR3 consists of 18 residues. Trimming at V came to 3 bases and at J to 5 bases, leaving 17 bases not matched to a gene. Germline V gene lookup returns CDR1 ENHRY and CDR2 SYGVKD. Each individual provided 1 to 8 samples (taken pretreatment and on-treatment). This clone was seen more than once but under ten times. Its antigen is not identified. This receptor was obtained from a man aged 65 to 79 with urothelial cancer. The specimen comprised PBMCs, sampled around atezolizumab (anti-PD-L1) treatment. V usage is TRBV10-3 and J usage is TRBJ1-1, with 8 bases that match TRBD1. Here the CDR3 DNA reads TGTGCCATCAGTGAAGACTCACGACCCGGGACAGGAAAAACTGAAGCTTTCTTT. It yields the protein CAISEDSRPGTGKTEAFF.